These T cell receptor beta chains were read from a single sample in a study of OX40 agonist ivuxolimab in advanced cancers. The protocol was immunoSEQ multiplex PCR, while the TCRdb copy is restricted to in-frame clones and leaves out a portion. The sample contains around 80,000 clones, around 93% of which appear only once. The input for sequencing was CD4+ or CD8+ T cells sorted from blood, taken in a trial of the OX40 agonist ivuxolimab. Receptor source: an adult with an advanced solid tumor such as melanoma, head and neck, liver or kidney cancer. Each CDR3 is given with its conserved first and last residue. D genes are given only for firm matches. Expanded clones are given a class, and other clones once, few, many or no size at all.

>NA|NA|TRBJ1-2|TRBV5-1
TGCGCCAGCAGCTTGGGGGCACCTACCCGATATGGCTACACCTTC
CASSLGAPTRYGYTF
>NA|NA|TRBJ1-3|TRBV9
TGTGCCAGCAGCGTTCCAGGAGGAGTCTCTGGAAACACCATATATTTT
CASSVPGGVSGNTIYF
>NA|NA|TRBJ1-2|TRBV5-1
TGCGCCAGCAGCCTACTGGGCCCCCTCAGCGATGGCTACACCTTC
CASSLLGPLSDGYTF
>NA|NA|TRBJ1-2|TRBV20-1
TGCAGTGCTAGATATGGCTACACCTTC
CSARYGYTF
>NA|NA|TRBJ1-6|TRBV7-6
TGTGCCAGCAGCTTAGCGGCCACTAATTCACCCCTCCACTTT
CASSLAATNSPLHF
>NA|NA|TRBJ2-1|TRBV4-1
TGCGCCAGCAGCCAATTCTACAATGAGCAGTTCTTC
CASSQFYNEQFF
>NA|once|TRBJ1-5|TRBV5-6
TGTGCCAGCAATTGGGGGGGCGCTAGTCATCAGCCCCAGCATTTT
CASNWGGASHQPQHF
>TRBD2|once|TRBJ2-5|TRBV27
TGTGCCAGCACTCCCCGGGGCGGGGGGGCTTTGAAGACCCAGTACTTC
CASTPRGGGALKTQYF
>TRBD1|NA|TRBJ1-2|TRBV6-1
TGTGCCAGCAGTGACACCGGGACAGGGTATTTGTATGGCTACACCTTC
CASSDTGTGYLYGYTF
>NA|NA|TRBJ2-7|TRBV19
TGTGCCAGTAGTAGGGGCCACAGCTCCTACGAGCAGTACTTC
CASSRGHSSYEQYF
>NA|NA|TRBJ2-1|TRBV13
TGTGCCAGCAGCCCACAACAGGGTGTTGAGCAGTTCTTC
CASSPQQGVEQFF
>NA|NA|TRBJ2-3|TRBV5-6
TGTGCCAGCAGCTTGGCCGGCCAGGGATGGACAGATACGCAGTATTTT
CASSLAGQGWTDTQYF
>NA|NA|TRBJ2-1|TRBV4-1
TGCGCCAGCAGCCAAGCCGGACAGTTCTGGAATGAGCAGTTCTTC
CASSQAGQFWNEQFF
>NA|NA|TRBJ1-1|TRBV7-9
TGTGCCAGCAGCTCGATCATCCTGGTGGCTTTCTTT
CASSSIILVAFF
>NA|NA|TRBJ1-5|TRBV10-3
TGTGCCATCAGTGATCTAGGGCAGAGCAATCAGCCCCAGCATTTT
CAISDLGQSNQPQHF
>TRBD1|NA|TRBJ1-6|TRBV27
TGTGCCAGCAGTTTCGGACAGGGAGGGTCACCCCTCCACTTT
CASSFGQGGSPLHF
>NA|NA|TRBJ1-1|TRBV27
TGTGCCAGCAGTTTTGGGGAGGACACTGAAGCTTTCTTT
CASSFGEDTEAFF
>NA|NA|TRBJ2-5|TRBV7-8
TGTGCCAGCATCGTATCCGGGAGCCTCCAAGAGACCCAGTACTTC
CASIVSGSLQETQYF
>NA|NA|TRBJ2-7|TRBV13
TGTGCCAGCAGCCTCCGGAACACCGGCTCCTACGAGCAGTACTTC
CASSLRNTGSYEQYF
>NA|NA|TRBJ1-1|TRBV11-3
TGTGCCAGCAGCTTTAGAGGCGCTGAAGCTTTCTTT
CASSFRGAEAFF
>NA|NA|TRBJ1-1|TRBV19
TGTGCCAGTAGTGTTGTACGGGGTACGAACACTGAAGCTTTCTTT
CASSVVRGTNTEAFF
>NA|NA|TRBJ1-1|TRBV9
TGTGCCAGCAGCCCCCTGGCAGGGTATATCACTGAAGCTTTCTTT
CASSPLAGYITEAFF
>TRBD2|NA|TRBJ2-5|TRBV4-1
TGCGCCAGCAGCCAAGGGGGACTAGCGGGAGGGGAGACCCAGTACTTC
CASSQGGLAGGETQYF
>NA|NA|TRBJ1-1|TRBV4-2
TGTGCCAGCAGCCACCCGACGGCGAACACTGAAGCTTTCTTT
CASSHPTANTEAFF
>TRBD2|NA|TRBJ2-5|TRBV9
TGTGCCAGCAGCCCCTGGACTAGCGGGGGGCAAGAGACCCAGTACTTC
CASSPWTSGGQETQYF
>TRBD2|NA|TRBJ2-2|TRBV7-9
TGTGCCAGCAGCGGGATGCCGGGGGGACCCACCGGGGAGCTGTTTTTT
CASSGMPGGPTGELFF
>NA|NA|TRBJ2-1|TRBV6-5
TGTGCCAGCAGTTACGGGGTTAGCTCCTACAATGAGCAGTTCTTC
CASSYGVSSYNEQFF
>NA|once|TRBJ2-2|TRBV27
TGTGCCAGCAGTTTCGGGGGTGACGGGGAGCTGTTTTTT
CASSFGGDGELFF
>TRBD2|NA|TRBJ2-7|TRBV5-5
TGTGCCAGCAGCTACAGTAGCGGGGCCCGCTACGAGCAGTACTTC
CASSYSSGARYEQYF
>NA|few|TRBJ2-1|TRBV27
TGTGCCAGCAGTTTCAGTGGGAACAATGAGCAGTTCTTC
CASSFSGNNEQFF
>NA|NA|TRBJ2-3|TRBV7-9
TGTGCCAGCAGCTTATCGGCTCTGGGGTCGCCAGATACGCAGTATTTT
CASSLSALGSPDTQYF
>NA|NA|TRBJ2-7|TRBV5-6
TGTGCCAGCAGCCCCGGATTGTCCTACGAGCAGTACTTC
CASSPGLSYEQYF
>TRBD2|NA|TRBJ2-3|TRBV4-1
TGCGCCAGCAGCCCAGGAACCGCCTGGGGACTACTGGATTTT
CASSPGTAWGLLDF
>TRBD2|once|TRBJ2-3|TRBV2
TGTGCCAGCACGGCTAGCGGGGGTACATCGGATACGCAGTATTTT
CASTASGGTSDTQYF
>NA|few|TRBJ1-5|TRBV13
TGTGCCAGCAGCTCCCAGGGCGCGGGCAATCAGCCCCAGCATTTT
CASSSQGAGNQPQHF
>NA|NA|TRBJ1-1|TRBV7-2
TGTGCCAGCAGCTCAAGACCTCCTGAAGCTTTCTTT
CASSSRPPEAFF
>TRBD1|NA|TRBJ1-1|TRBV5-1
TGCGCCAGCAGCGCCCCGACAGGGTCGGGGAACACTGAAGCTTTCTTT
CASSAPTGSGNTEAFF
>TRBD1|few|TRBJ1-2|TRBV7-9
TGTGCCAGCAGCTCGACAGGGGATGGCTACACCTTC
CASSSTGDGYTF
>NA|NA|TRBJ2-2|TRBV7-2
TGTGCCAGCAGCTTAGTGGGGGGCACCGGGGAGCTGTTTTTT
CASSLVGGTGELFF
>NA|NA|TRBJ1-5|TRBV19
TGTGCCAGTAGTATCTCTGGGTCGAGTGTGCATCAGCCCCAGCATTTT
CASSISGSSVHQPQHF
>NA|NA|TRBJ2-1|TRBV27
TGTGCCAGCAGTTTATCGGCCCCCAGTTACAATGAGCAGTTCTTC
CASSLSAPSYNEQFF
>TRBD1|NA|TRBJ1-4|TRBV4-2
TGTGCCAGCAGCCATACGGACAGGGGGACTAATGAAAAACTGTTTTTT
CASSHTDRGTNEKLFF
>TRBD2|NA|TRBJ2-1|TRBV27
TGTGCCAGCAGTACAATAGCGGGGGCTTACAATGAGCAGTTCTTC
CASSTIAGAYNEQFF
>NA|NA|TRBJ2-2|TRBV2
TGTGCCACCCAAGGAGGGGCCGGGGAGCTGTTTTTT
CATQGGAGELFF
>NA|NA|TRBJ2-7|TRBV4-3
TGCGCCAGCAGCCAAGGTTTAGGGGGGCAACGGTCCTACGAGCAGTACTTC
CASSQGLGGQRSYEQYF